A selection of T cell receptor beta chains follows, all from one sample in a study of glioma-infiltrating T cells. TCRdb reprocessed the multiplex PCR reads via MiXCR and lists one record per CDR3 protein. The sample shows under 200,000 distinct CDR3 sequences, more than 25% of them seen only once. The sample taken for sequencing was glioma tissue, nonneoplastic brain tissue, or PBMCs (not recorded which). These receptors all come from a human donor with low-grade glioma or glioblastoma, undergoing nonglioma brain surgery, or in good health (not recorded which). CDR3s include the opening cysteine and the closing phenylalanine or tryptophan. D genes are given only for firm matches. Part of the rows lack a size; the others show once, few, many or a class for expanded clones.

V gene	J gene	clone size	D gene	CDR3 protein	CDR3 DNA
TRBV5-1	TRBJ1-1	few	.	CASSPDLENTEAFF	TGCGCCAGCAGCCCCGACCTTGAGAACACTGAAGCTTTCTTT
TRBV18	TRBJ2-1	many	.	CASSPRNDEQFF	TGTGCCAGCTCACCGAGAAACGATGAGCAGTTCTTC
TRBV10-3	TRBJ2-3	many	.	CAISESMGTIAVSTDTQYF	TGTGCCATCAGTGAGTCGATGGGTACGATAGCGGTTAGCACAGATACGCAGTATTTT
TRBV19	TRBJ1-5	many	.	CASSIGADRRNQPQHF	TGTGCCAGTAGTATTGGAGCGGACAGAAGGAATCAGCCCCAGCATTTT
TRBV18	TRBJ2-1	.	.	CASSPASSYNEQFF	TGTGCCAGCTCACCCGCGAGCTCCTACAATGAGCAGTTCTTC
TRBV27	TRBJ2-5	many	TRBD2	CASSFGAGGSETQYF	TGTGCCAGCAGTTTCGGGGCTGGCGGGAGTGAGACCCAGTACTTC
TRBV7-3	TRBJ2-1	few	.	CASSLFVGGYNEQFF	TGTGCCAGCAGCTTATTTGTCGGCGGTTACAATGAGCAGTTCTTC
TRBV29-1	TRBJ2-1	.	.	CSVGGESVSYNEQFF	TGCAGCGTTGGGGGGGAGTCAGTCTCCTACAATGAGCAGTTCTTC
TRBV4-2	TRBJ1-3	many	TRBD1	CASSQIFYRGTEGNTIYF	TGTGCCAGCAGCCAAATATTTTACAGGGGAACTGAGGGAAACACCATATATTTT
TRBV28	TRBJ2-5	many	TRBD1	CATRAGGFQETQYF	TGTGCCACCCGGGCAGGGGGCTTCCAAGAGACCCAGTACTTC
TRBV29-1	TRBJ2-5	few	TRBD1	CSVEEGRGPRETQYF	TGCAGCGTTGAAGAGGGAAGGGGGCCTCGGGAGACCCAGTACTTC
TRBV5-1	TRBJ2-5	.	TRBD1	CASSPGRGGQDTQYF	TGTGCCAGCAGCCCCGGAAGAGGGGGCCAAGATACCCAGTACTTC
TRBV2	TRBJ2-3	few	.	CASQDGEVRTDTQYF	TGTGCCAGCCAGGACGGCGAGGTTCGCACAGATACGCAGTATTTT
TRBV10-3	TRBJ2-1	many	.	CAIRRTGTSYNEQFF	TGTGCCATCCGCCGAACCGGGACTTCCTACAATGAGCAGTTCTTC
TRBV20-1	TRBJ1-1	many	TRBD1	CSPGGRGTEAFF	TGCAGCCCAGGGGGACGGGGAACTGAAGCTTTCTTT
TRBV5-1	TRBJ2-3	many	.	CASSDTNTDTQYF	TGCGCCAGCAGCGACACTAACACAGATACGCAGTATTTT
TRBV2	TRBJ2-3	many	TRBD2	CASSEEAGGPTDTQYF	TGTGCCAGCAGTGAAGAAGCGGGAGGGCCAACAGATACGCAGTATTTT
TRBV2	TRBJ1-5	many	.	CASSDGNSNQPQHF	TGTGCCAGCAGTGACGGGAATAGCAATCAGCCCCAGCATTTT
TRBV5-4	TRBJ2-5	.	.	CASSFVGAQETQYF	TGTGCCAGCAGCTTTGTCGGAGCTCAAGAGACCCAGTACTTC
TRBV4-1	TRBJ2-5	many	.	CASSQGQSQETQYF	TGCGCCAGCAGCCAAGGACAGTCCCAAGAGACCCAGTACTTC
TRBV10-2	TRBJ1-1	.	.	CARRDTQQTEAFF	TGTGCCAGAAGGGACACGCAGCAAACTGAAGCTTTCTTT
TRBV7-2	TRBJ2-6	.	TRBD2	CASSRGGSEANVLTF	TGTGCCAGCAGCCGGGGGGGGTCTGAGGCCAACGTCCTGACTTTC
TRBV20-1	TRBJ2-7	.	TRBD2	CSAEGTSGSYEQYF	TGCAGTGCGGAGGGGACTAGCGGCTCCTACGAGCAGTACTTC
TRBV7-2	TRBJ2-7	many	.	CASSWGGPYEQYF	TGTGCCAGCAGCTGGGGGGGCCCCTACGAGCAGTACTTC
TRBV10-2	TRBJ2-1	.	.	CASGGRGRGYEQFF	TGCGCCAGCGGGGGCCGGGGCAGGGGCTATGAGCAGTTCTTC
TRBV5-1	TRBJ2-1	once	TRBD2	CASSASGTGLNEQFF	TGCGCCAGCAGCGCTAGCGGGACCGGCCTCAATGAGCAGTTCTTC
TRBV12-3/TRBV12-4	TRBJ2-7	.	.	CASSFGGISSYEQYF	TGTGCCAGCAGTTTTGGGGGTATTAGCTCCTACGAGCAGTACTTC
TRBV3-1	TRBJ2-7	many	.	CASSSDRRDEQYF	TGTGCCAGCAGCTCAGACAGGAGAGATGAGCAGTACTTC
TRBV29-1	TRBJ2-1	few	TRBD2	CSANIAGVFNEQFF	TGCAGCGCCAATATAGCGGGAGTCTTTAATGAGCAGTTCTTC
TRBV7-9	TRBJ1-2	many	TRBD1	CASSRDREGYTF	TGTGCCAGCAGCCGGGACAGGGAAGGCTACACCTTC
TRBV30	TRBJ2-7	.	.	CAWISPALEQYF	TGTGCCTGGATCTCACCTGCTCTCGAGCAGTACTTC
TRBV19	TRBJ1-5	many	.	CATQQGWQPQHF	TGTGCCACCCAACAGGGTTGGCAGCCCCAGCATTTT
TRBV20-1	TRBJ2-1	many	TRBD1	CSAEGQGRYEQFF	TGCAGTGCTGAAGGACAGGGCCGGTATGAGCAGTTCTTC
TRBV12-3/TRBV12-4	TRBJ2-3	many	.	CASSLYLGGDTQYF	TGTGCCAGCAGTTTATACCTGGGGGGAGATACGCAGTATTTT
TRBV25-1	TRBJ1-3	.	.	CASIGGARGNTIYF	TGTGCCAGCATTGGGGGGGCGCGTGGAAACACCATATATTTT
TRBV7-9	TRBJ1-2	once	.	CASSPARSYLYGYTF	TGTGCCAGCAGCCCCGCCCGGTCGTACCTCTATGGCTACACCTTC
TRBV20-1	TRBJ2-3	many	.	CSATGRSTDTQYF	TGCAGTGCTACGGGACGGAGCACAGATACGCAGTATTTT
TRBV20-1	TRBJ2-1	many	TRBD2	CSAVSTGLAGVDEQFF	TGCAGTGCCGTGAGCACGGGACTAGCGGGAGTCGATGAGCAGTTCTTC
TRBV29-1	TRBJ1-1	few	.	CSVSAGGLHTEAFF	TGCAGCGTATCCGCCGGGGGCCTCCACACTGAAGCTTTCTTT
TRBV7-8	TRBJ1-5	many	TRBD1	CASSSDRAIGNQPQHF	TGTGCCAGCAGCTCGGACAGGGCGATCGGCAATCAGCCCCAGCATTTT
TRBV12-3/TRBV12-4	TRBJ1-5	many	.	CASSFLSGNQPQHF	TGTGCCAGCAGTTTCCTGTCTGGAAATCAGCCCCAGCATTTT
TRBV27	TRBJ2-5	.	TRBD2	CASSSVIAGGAQYF	TGTGCCAGCAGTTCGGTTATAGCGGGAGGGGCCCAGTACTTC
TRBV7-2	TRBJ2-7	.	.	CASGSPARGFPLGEQYF	TGTGCCAGCGGCTCCCCTGCTCGGGGATTTCCTTTGGGCGAGCAGTACTTC
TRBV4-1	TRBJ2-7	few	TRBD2	CASSQEDGLAGTYEQYF	TGCGCCAGCAGCCAAGAGGACGGACTAGCGGGAACCTACGAGCAGTACTTC
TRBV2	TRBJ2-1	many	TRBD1	CASRDRVGVQYEQFF	TGTGCCAGCAGGGACAGGGTCGGGGTACAGTATGAGCAGTTCTTC
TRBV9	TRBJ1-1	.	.	CASSVRVATEAFF	TGTGCCAGCAGCGTGCGGGTTGCCACTGAAGCTTTCTTT
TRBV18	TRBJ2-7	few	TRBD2	CASSPPPWSGRAYEQYF	TGTGCCAGCTCACCGCCCCCCTGGAGCGGGAGGGCCTACGAGCAGTACTTC
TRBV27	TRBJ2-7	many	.	CASRGTGSPYEQYF	TGTGCCAGCAGGGGCACGGGTAGTCCCTACGAGCAGTACTTC
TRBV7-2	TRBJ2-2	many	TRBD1	CASRAGGDTGELFF	TGTGCCAGCCGGGCAGGGGGCGACACCGGGGAGCTGTTTTTT